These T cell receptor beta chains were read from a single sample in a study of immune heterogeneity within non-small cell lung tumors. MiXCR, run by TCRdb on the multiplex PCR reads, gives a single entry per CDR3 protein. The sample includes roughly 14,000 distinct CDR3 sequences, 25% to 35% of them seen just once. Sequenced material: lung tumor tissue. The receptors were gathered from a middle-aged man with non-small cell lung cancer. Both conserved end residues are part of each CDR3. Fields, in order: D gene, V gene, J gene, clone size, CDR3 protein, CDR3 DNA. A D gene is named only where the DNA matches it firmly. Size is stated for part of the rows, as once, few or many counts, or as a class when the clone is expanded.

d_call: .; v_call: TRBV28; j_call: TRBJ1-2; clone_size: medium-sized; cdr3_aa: CASSRSEGYTF; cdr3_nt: TGTGCCAGTAGCCGTTCGGAAGGCTACACCTTC
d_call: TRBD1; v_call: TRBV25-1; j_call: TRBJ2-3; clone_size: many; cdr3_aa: CASSEGQGRSDTQYF; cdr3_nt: TGTGCCAGCAGTGAGGGACAGGGGCGCTCAGATACGCAGTATTTT
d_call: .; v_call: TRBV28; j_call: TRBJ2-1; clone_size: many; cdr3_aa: CASSLSARASQFF; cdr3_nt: TGTGCCAGCAGTTTATCCGCCCGAGCTTCCCAGTTCTTC
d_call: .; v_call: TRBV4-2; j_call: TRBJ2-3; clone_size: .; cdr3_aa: CASSQDGKAGTDTQYF; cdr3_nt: TGTGCCAGCAGCCAAGATGGTAAAGCGGGCACAGATACGCAGTATTTT
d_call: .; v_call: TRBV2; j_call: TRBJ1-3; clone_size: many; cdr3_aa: CASSRDNSGNTIYF; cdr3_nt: TGTGCCAGCAGTCGGGACAACTCTGGAAACACCATATATTTT
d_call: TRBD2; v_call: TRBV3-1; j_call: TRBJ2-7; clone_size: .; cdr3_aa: CASSRSRLAGESYEQYF; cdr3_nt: TGTGCCAGCAGCCGTAGTCGACTAGCGGGAGAGTCCTACGAGCAGTACTTC
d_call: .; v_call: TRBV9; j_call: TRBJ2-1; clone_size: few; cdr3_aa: CASSASGEQFF; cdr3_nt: TGTGCCAGCAGCGCTTCGGGAGAGCAGTTCTTC
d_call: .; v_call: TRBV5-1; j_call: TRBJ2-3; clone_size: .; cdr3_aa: CASSWNGGSTDTQYF; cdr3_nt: TGCGCCAGCAGCTGGAATGGGGGTAGCACAGATACGCAGTATTTT
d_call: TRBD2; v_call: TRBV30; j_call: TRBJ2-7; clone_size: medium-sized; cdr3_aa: CAWSVPPTSGSYEQYF; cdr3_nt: TGTGCCTGGAGTGTCCCTCCCACTAGCGGGAGTTACGAGCAGTACTTC
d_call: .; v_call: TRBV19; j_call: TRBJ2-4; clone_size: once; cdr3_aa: CASSLGVGNILYF; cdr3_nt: TGTGCCAGTAGTTTAGGGGTGGGAAACATTCTGTACTTC
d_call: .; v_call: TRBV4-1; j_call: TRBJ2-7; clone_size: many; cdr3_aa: CASSQEIWPQGEQYF; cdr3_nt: TGCGCCAGCAGCCAAGAGATCTGGCCACAGGGCGAGCAGTACTTC
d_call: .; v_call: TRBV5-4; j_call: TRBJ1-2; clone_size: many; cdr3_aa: CASSLDPGDNYGYTF; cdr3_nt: TGTGCCAGCAGCTTGGACCCGGGGGACAACTATGGCTACACCTTC
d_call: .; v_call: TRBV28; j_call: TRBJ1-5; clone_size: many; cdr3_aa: CASRGGGNGNQPQHF; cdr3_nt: TGTGCCAGCAGGGGGGGGGGGAACGGCAATCAGCCCCAGCATTTT
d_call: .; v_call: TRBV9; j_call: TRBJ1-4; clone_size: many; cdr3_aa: CASSDGPGDEKLFF; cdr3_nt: TGTGCCAGCAGCGACGGGCCGGGGGATGAAAAACTGTTTTTT
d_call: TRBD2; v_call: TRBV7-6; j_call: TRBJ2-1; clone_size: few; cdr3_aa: CASSPGTSGPWDEQFF; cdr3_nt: TGTGCCAGCAGCCCTGGGACTAGCGGGCCCTGGGATGAGCAGTTCTTC
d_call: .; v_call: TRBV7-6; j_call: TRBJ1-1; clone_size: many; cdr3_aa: CASSLDTLNTEAFF; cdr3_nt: TGTGCCAGCAGCTTAGACACACTGAACACTGAAGCTTTCTTT
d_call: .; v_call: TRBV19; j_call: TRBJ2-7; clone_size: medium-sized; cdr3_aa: CASRKDGSSYEQYF; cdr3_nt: TGTGCCAGTAGGAAGGACGGAAGCTCCTACGAGCAGTACTTC
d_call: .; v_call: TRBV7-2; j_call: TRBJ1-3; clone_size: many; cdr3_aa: CASSRTDTGNTIYF; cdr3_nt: TGTGCCAGCAGCCGAACAGACACTGGAAACACCATATATTTT
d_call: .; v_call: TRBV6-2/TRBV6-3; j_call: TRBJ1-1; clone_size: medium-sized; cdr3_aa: CASSYSENTEAFF; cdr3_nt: TGTGCCAGCAGTTACTCGGAGAACACTGAAGCTTTCTTT
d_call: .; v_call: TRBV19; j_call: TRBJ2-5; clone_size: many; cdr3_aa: CASSRTRRETQYF; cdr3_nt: TGTGCCAGTAGCAGGACCAGACGGGAGACCCAGTACTTC
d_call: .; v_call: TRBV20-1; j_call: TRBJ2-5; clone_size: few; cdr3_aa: CSAKQPLAIQETQYF; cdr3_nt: TGCAGTGCTAAACAACCACTAGCTATACAAGAGACCCAGTACTTC
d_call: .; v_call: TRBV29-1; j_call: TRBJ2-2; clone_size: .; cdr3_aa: CSVEGGSRTGELFF; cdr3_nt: TGCAGCGTTGAAGGTGGGAGTCGGACCGGGGAGCTGTTTTTT